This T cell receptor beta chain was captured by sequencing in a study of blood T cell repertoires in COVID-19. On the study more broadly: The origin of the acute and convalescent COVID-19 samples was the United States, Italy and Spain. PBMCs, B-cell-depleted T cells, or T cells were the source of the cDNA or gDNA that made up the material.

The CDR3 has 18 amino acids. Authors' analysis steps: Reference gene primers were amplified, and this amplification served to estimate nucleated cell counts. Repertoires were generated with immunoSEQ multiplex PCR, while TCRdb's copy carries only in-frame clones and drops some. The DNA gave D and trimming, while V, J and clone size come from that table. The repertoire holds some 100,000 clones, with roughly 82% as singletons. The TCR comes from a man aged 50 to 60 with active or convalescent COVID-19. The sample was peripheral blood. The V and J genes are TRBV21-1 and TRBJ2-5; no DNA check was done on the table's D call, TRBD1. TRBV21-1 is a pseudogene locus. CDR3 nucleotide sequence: TGTGCCAGCAGCAAAGCGGGGCAGGGGGCGCTTCTGGCAAAGACCCAGTACTTC. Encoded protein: CASSKAGQGALLAKTQYF.